These 16 T cell receptor beta chains were all obtained from the same sample, sequenced in a study of long-term antiretroviral therapy in people with HIV. Researchers report immunoSEQ v3.0 was run at survey level. Using immunoSEQ multiplex PCR, the repertoire was profiled, and TCRdb retains in-frame clones only, with some absent. The table records some 28,000 clones, 70% to 90% of them present only once. The source material was unsorted PBMCs, sampled 0.8 years after starting antiretroviral therapy. The source of these receptors is a woman in her twenties or thirties with HIV.

This clone was detected once. The chain is built from TRBV11-2 and TRBJ1-2, with 10 bases that match TRBD1. The junction had 2 bases not matched to a gene; V was cut back by 3 bases and J by 1 base. The CDR3 sequence is 15 residues long. The germline gives CDR1 SGHAT, CDR2 FQNNGV. The CDR3 DNA sequence: TGTGCCAGCAGCTTTGACAGGGGGCATAACTATGGCTACACCTTC. Translated: CASSFDRGHNYGYTF.

The rearrangement uses TRBV11-2 and TRBJ1-3, with D maybe TRBD1 (5 bases). Germline assignment: CDR1 SGHAT and CDR2 FQNNGV. There are 15 residues in the CDR3. The V and J ends lost 3 bases and 4 bases respectively, with 13 bases between them. The CDR3 DNA reads as TGTGCCAGCAGCTTCCGGGGCGCGGCGGGAAACACCATATATTTT. As protein: CASSFRGAAGNTIYF. Full variable domain (missing parts from reference TRBV11-2 and TRBJ1-3): EAGVAQSPRYKIIEKRQSVAFWCNPISGHATLYWYQQILGQGPKLLIQFQNNGVVDDSQLPKDRFSAERLKGVDSTLKIQPAKLEDSAVYLCASSFRGAAGNTIYFGEGSWLTVV.

The J gene is TRBJ2-5, the V gene TRBV9; tentative D call: TRBD1 (7 bases). CDR3 length: 14 residues. The germline V gene has CDR1 SGDLS and CDR2 YYNGEE. V was cut by 2 bases and J by 5 bases, with 13 bases left in between. In nucleotides, the CDR3 is TGTGCCAGCAGCGTCGCAGGGGGAGGTGAGACCCAGTACTTC. Amino acid sequence: CASSVAGGGETQYF.

The rearrangement joins TRBV10-3 to TRBJ2-5; D is ambiguous. Trimming cost V 3 bases and J 5 bases, with 4 bases left between them. CDR1 ENHRY and CDR2 SYGVKD come from the germline V gene. The CDR3 sequence is 11 residues long. The CDR3 DNA follows: TGTGCCATCAGTGATAGCGAGACCCAGTACTTC. Its protein is CAISDSETQYF.

The J gene is TRBJ1-5, the V gene TRBV7-9; a weak D match, TRBD1 (5 bases). V lost 2 bases to trimming and J lost 9 bases, with 11 bases between them. Germline V gene lookup returns CDR1 SEHNR and CDR2 FQNEAQ (reference sequence). CDR3 length equals 13 residues. The CDR3 sequence is CASSLSRGWPQHF. CDR3 coding DNA: TGTGCCAGCAGCTTATCGAGGGGTTGGCCCCAGCATTTT. The whole variable domain, filled in from reference TRBV7-9 and TRBJ1-5, reads DTGVSQNPRHKITKRGQNVTFRCDPISEHNRLYWYRQTLGQGPEFLTYFQNEAQLEKSRLLSDRFSAERPKGSFSTLEIQRTEQGDSAMYLCASSLSRGWPQHFGDGTRLSIL.

This sequence joins TRBV19 and TRBJ2-7; TRBD1 or TRBD2 may be the D gene (5 bases each). Germline CDR1 reads LNHDA; CDR2 reads SQIVND (reference sequence). Trimming removed 5 bases at V and 3 bases at J, with 14 bases between. CDR3 size: 14 residues. Written as DNA, the CDR3 is TGTGCCAGTAGTTTTGGGGGTCGCTGCTACGAGCAGTACGTC. Translation gives CASSFGGRCYEQYV.

The CDR3 nucleotides read TGTGCCAGCAGAGAACCGGGACAGTCTGGAAACACCATATATTTT. Translating gives CASREPGQSGNTIYF. V and J are TRBV25-1 and TRBJ1-3; 7 bases are a match to TRBD1. V shed 6 bases, J shed 1 base, and the junction held 6 bases outside the gene matches. Per germline, CDR1 MGHDK and CDR2 SYGVNS. The CDR3 totals 15 residues.

The rearrangement joins TRBV2 to TRBJ2-6; the D gene is possibly TRBD1 (5 bases). Germline lookup yields CDR1 SNHLY and CDR2 FYNNEI. The CDR3 is made up of 14 amino acids. Between the trimmed V and J ends, which lost 7 bases and 1 base, there was a span of 8 bases. CDR3 amino acids: CASTRGSGANVLTF. The DNA for the CDR3 is TGTGCCAGCACAAGGGGTTCTGGGGCCAACGTCCTGACTTTC.

The chain joins TRBV10-2 to TRBJ2-4; TRBD2 aligns across 8 bases. The CDR3 has 14 amino acids. Germline loops: CDR1 WSHSY, CDR2 SAAADI. V lost 6 bases and J lost 5; bases outside the gene matches: 6. The CDR3 bases are TGCGCCAGCAGCCTTAGCGGGGACCAAAACATTCAGTACTTC. This sequence encodes CASSLSGDQNIQYF.

V gene TRBV5-1 combines with J gene TRBJ2-3; tentative D call: TRBD1 (6 bases). Germline loops: CDR1 SGHRS, CDR2 YFSETQ. The germline V and J ends were trimmed by 6 bases and 4 bases, with 12 bases remaining between them. The CDR3 sequence is 13 residues long. The CDR3 protein is CASKLQGADTQYF. The CDR3 coding sequence is TGCGCCAGCAAACTACAGGGAGCAGATACGCAGTATTTT.

The rearrangement uses TRBV23-1 and TRBJ2-3; TRBD1 matches at 9 bases. TRBV23-1 is treated as an ORF (open reading frame) with a function not yet certain. The CDR3 has 21 amino acids. With 4 bases clipped from V and 2 bases from J, the junction kept 22 bases outside the gene matches. CDR3 residues: CASSPLTYGTRTGVNTDTQYF. CDR3 in DNA: TGCGCCAGCAGTCCCCTTACTTACGGGACACGGACAGGGGTTAACACAGATACGCAGTATTTT.

This rearrangement joins TRBV10-1 to TRBJ2-7; the D is unclear. Trimming removed 3 bases from V and 6 bases from J, with 9 bases in between. CDR1 is WNHNN and CDR2 is SYGVQD in the germline V gene (reference sequence). The CDR3 has 12 amino acids. The CDR3 loop reads CASSEAWGEQYF. CDR3 DNA sequence: TGCGCCAGCAGTGAAGCCTGGGGCGAGCAGTACTTC.

V usage is TRBV9 and J usage is TRBJ2-7, with D perhaps matching TRBD2 (6 bases). V lost 4 bases and J lost 1, with 12 bases in between. Germline values: CDR1 SGDLS, CDR2 YYNGEE. The CDR3 is 14 amino acids. CDR3 nucleotides: TGTGCCAGCAGCCCCTCGGGGGATTCCTACGAGCAGTACTTC. This encodes CASSPSGDSYEQYF. The full variable domain, in which reference TRBV9 and TRBJ2-7 provide the parts outside the CDR3, is DSGVTQTPKHLITATGQRVTLRCSPRSGDLSVYWYQQSLDQGLQFLIQYYNGEERAKGNILERFSAQQFPDLHSELNLSSLELGDSALYFCASSPSGDSYEQYFGPGTRLTVT.

The chain recombines TRBV19 with TRBJ1-6; possible D gene TRBD1, 5 bases. Between the trimmed V and J ends, which lost 6 bases and 0 bases, there was a span of 18 bases. The CDR3 is 18 residues long. Germline V gene data show CDR1 as LNHDA and CDR2 as SQIVND (reference sequence). The CDR3 bases are TGTGCCAGTAGGAGGGACGGAACACTAAGCTCCTATAATTCACCCCTCCACTTT. Protein product: CASRRDGTLSSYNSPLHF.

The chain has TRBV21-1 and TRBJ1-1; the table's D call, TRBD1, has no DNA check behind it. TRBV21-1 is marked as a pseudogene. The CDR3 totals 13 residues. CDR3 sequence: CASSKNRGNEAFF. Written as DNA, the CDR3 is TGTGCCAGCAGCAAGAACAGGGGGAATGAAGCTTTCTTT.

V and J are TRBV5-1 and TRBJ2-3; D unresolved. Germline V gives CDR1 SGHRS, CDR2 YFSETQ. The CDR3 is 13 residues long. Trimming cost V 0 bases and J 5 bases, with 7 bases left between them. CDR3 DNA sequence: TGCGCCAGCAGCTTGGCAGGCCTAGATACGCAGTATTTT. It specifies CASSLAGLDTQYF. The variable domain in full, completed from reference TRBV5-1 and TRBJ2-3, reads KAGVTQTPRYLIKTRGQQVTLSCSPISGHRSVSWYQQTPGQGLQFLFEYFSETQRNKGNFPGRFSGRQFSNSRSEMNVSTLELGDSALYLCASSLAGLDTQYFGPGTRLTVL.